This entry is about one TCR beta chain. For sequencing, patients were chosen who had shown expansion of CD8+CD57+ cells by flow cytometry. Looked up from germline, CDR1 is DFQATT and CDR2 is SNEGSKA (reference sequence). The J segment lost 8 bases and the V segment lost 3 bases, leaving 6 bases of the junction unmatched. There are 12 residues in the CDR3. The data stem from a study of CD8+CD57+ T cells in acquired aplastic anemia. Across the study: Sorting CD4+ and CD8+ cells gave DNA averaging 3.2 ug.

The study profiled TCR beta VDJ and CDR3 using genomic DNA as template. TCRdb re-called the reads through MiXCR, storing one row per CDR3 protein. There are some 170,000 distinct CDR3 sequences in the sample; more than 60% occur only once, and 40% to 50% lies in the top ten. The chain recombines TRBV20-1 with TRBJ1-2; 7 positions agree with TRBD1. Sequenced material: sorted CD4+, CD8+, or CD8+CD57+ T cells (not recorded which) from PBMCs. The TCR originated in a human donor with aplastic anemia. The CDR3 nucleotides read TGCAGTGCTAGCAAACAGGGGAAGGGCTACACCTTC. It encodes CSASKQGKGYTF.